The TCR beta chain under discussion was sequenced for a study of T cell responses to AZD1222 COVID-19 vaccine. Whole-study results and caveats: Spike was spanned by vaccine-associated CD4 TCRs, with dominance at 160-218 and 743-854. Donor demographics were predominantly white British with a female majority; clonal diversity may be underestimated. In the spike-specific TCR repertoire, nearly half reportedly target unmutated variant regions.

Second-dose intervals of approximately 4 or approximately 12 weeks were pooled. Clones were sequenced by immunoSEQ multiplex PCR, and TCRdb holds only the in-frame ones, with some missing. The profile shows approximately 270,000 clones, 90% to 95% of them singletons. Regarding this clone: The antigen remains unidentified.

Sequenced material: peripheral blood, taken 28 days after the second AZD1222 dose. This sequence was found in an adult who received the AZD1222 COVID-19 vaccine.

The CDR3 region has the DNA TGTGCCAGCAGCTTAACCAGACTAGAGACCCAGTACTTC. Encoded protein: CASSLTRLETQYF. This chain uses TRBV7-2 with TRBJ2-5; no firm D call. CDR1 is SGHTA and CDR2 is FQGNSA in the germline V gene. V lost 2 bases, J lost 4 bases, and 8 bases lay in between. The CDR3 has 13 amino acids.